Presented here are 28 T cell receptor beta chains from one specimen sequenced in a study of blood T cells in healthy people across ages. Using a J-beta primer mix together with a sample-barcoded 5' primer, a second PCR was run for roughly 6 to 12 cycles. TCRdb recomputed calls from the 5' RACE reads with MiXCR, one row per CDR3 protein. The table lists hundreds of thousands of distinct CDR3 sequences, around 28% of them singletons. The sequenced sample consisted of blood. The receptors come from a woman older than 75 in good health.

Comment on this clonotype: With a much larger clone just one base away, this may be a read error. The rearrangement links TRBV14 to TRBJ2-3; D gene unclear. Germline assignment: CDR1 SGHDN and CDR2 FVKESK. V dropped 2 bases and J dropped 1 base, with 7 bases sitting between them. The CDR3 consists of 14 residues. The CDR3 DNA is TGTGCCAGCAGCCAACCGCTAGGCACAGATACGCAGTATTTT. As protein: CASSQPLGTDTQYF.

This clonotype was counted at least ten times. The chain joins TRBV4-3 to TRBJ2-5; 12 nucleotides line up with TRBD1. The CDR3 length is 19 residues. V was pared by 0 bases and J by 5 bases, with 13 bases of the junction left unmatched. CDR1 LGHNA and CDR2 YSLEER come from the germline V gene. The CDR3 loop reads CASSQDFYGTGGAGETQYF. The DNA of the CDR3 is TGCGCCAGCAGCCAAGATTTCTACGGGACAGGGGGCGCCGGGGAGACCCAGTACTTC.

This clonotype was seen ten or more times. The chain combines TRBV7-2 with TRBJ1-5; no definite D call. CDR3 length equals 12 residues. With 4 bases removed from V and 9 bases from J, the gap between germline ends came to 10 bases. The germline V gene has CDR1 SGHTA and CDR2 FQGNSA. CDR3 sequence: CASSSPGVPQHF. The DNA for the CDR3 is TGTGCCAGCAGCTCCCCCGGGGTGCCCCAGCATTTT.

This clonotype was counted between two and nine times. In nucleotides, the CDR3 is TGTGCCAGCAGCTTCACGGGGGGGGAGGGTCAGCCCCAGCATTTT. This sequence encodes CASSFTGGEGQPQHF. V is TRBV7-2 and J is TRBJ1-5; a weak D match, TRBD1 (5 bases). V was cut by 3 bases and J by 6 bases, with 15 bases left in between. Germline loops: CDR1 SGHTA, CDR2 FQGNSA. The CDR3 extends over 15 amino acids.

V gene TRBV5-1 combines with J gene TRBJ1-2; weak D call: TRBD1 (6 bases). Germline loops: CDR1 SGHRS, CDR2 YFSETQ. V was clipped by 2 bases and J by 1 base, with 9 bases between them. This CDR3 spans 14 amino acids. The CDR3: CASSFGQFNYGYTF. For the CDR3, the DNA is TGCGCCAGCAGCTTCGGACAGTTTAACTATGGCTACACCTTC.

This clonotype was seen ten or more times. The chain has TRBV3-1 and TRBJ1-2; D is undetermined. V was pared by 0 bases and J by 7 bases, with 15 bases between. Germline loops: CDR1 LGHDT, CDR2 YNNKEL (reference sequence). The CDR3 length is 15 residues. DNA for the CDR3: TGTGCCAGCAGCCAAGATCTCGAGGGAAAGGGTGGCTACACCTTC. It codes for CASSQDLEGKGGYTF.

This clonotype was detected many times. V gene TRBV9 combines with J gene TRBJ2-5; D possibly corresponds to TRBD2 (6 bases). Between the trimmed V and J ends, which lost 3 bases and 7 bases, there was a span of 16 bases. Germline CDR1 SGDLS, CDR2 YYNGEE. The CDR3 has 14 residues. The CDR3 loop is CASSADYLARTQYF. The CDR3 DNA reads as TGTGCCAGCAGCGCGGACTACTTGGCGAGGACCCAGTACTTC.

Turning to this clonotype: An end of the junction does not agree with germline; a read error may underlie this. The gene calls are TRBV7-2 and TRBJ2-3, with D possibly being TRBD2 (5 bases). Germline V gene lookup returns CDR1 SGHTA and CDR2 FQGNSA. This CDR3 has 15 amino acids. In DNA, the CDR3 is TGTGTCAGCAGCTTAGAATGGGTTAGAAGCGGTACGCAGTATTTT. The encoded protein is CVSSLEWVRSGTQYF.

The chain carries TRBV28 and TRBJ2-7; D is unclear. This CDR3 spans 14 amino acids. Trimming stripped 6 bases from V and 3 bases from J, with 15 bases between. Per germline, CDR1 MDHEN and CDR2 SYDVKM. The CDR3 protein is CASRSVPALYEQYF. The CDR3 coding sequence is TGTGCCAGCAGGTCGGTTCCCGCACTCTACGAGCAGTACTTC.

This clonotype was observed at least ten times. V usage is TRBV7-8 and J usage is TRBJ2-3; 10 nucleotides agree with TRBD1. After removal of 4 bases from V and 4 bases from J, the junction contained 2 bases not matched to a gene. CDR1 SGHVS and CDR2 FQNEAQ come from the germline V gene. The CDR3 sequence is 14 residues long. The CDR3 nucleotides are TGTGCCAGCAGCTCAGACAGGGGGCCAGATACGCAGTATTTT. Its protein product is CASSSDRGPDTQYF. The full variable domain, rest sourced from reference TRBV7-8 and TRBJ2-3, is GAGVSQSPRYKVAKRGQDVALRCDPISGHVSLFWYQQALGQGPEFLTYFQNEAQLDKSGLPSDRFFAERPEGSVSTLKIQRTQQEDSAVYLCASSSDRGPDTQYFGPGTRLTVL.

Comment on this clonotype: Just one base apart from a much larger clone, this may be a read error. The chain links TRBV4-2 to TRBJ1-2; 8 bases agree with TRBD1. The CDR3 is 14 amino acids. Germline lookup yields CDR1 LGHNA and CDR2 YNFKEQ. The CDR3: CASTKGQAGHGYSF. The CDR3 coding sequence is TGTGCCAGCACAAAGGGACAGGCGGGACACGGCTACAGCTTC.

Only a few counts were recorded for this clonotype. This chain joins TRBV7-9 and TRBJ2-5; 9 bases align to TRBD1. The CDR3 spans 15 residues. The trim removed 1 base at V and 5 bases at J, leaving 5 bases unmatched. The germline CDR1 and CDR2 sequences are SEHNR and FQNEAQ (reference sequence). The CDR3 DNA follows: TGTGCCAGCAGCTTAGACGGGACAGGGTGGGAGACCCAGTACTTC. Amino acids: CASSLDGTGWETQYF.

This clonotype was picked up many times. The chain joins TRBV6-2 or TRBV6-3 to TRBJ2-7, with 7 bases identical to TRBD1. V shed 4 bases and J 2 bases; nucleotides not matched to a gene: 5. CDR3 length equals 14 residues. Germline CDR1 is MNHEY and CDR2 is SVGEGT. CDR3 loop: CASSSGQLTYEQYF. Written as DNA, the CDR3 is TGTGCCAGCAGTTCGGGACAGCTCACCTACGAGCAGTACTTC.

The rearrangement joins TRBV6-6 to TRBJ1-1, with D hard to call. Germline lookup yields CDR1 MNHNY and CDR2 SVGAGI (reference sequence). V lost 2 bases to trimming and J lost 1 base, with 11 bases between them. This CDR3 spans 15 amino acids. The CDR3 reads CASSYPAGWNTEAFF. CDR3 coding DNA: TGTGCCAGCAGTTACCCCGCCGGATGGAACACTGAAGCTTTCTTT.

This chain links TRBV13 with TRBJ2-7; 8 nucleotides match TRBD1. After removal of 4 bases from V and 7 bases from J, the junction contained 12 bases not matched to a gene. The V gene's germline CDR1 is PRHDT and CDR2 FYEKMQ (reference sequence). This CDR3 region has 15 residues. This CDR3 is CASSSTGEGHNEQYF. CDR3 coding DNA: TGTGCCAGCAGCTCGACAGGGGAAGGTCACAATGAGCAGTACTTC.

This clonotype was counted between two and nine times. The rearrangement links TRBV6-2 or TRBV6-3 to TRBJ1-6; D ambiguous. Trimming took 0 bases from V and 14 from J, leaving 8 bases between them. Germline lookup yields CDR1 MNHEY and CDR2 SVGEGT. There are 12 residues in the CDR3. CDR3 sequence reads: CASSYSGNSLHF. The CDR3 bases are TGTGCCAGCAGTTACTCAGGGAATTCCCTCCACTTT.

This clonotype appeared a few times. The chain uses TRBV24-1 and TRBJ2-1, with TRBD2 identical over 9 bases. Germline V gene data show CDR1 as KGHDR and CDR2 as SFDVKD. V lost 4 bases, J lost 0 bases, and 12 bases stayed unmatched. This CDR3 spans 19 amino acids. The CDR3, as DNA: TGTGCCACCAGTGACCCGGCAGCGGGGGGCCAGAGCTCCTACAATGAGCAGTTCTTC. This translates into CATSDPAAGGQSSYNEQFF.

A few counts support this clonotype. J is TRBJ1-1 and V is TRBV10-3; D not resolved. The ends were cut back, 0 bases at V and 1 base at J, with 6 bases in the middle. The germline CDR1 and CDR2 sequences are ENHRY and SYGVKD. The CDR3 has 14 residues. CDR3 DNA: TGTGCCATCAGTGAGTCGCTCAGGAACACTGAAGCTTTCTTT. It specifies CAISESLRNTEAFF.

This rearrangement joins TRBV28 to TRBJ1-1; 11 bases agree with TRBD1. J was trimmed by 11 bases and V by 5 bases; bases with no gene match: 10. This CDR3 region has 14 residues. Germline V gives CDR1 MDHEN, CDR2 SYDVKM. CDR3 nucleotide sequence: TGTGCCAGCAGTCAACCGCAGGACAGGGGGCCTGCTTTCTTT. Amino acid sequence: CASSQPQDRGPAFF. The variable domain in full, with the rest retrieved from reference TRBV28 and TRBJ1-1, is DVKVTQSSRYLVKRTGEKVFLECVQDMDHENMFWYRQDPGLGLRLIYFSYDVKMKEKGDIPEGYSVSREKKERFSLILESASTNQTSMYLCASSQPQDRGPAFFGQGTRLTVV.

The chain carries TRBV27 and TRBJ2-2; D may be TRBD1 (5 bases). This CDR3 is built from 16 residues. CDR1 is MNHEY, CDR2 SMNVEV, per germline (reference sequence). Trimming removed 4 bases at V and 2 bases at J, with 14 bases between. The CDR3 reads CASSSLTVPNTGELFF. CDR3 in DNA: TGTGCCAGCAGTTCTCTGACAGTTCCAAACACCGGGGAGCTGTTTTTT.

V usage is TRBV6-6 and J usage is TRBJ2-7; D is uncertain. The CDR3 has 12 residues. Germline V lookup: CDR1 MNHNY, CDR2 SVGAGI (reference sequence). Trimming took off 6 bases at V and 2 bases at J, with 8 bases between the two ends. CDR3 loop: CASSRSTYEQYF. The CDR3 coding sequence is TGTGCCAGCAGCCGCAGTACCTACGAGCAGTACTTC.

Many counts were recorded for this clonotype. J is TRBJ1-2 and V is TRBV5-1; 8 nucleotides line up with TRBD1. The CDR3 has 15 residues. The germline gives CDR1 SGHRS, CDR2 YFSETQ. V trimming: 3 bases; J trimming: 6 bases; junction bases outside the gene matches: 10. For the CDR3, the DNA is TGCGCCAGCAGCTACCGGGACAGGCTTTCCAATGGCTACACCTTC. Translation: CASSYRDRLSNGYTF.

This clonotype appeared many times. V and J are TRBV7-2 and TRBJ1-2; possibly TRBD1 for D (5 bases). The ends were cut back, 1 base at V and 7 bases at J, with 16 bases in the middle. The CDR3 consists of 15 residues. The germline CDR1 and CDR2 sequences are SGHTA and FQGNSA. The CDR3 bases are TGTGCCAGCAGCTTAGAGTCAGGGTCCCCAGCTGGCTACACCTTC. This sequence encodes CASSLESGSPAGYTF.

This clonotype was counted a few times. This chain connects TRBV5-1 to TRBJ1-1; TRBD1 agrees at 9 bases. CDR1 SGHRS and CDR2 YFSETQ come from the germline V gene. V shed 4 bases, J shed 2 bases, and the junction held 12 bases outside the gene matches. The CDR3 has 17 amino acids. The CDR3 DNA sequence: TGCGCCAGCAGCCCACCCGGGACAGGGAATCAAAACACTGAAGCTTTCTTT. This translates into CASSPPGTGNQNTEAFF.

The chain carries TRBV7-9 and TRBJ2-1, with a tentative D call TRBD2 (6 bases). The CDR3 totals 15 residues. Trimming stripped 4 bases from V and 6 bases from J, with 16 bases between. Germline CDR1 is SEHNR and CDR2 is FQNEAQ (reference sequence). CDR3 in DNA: TGTGCCAGCAGCTCATACTTGCGGGGAATCAATGAGCAGTTCTTC. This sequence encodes CASSSYLRGINEQFF.

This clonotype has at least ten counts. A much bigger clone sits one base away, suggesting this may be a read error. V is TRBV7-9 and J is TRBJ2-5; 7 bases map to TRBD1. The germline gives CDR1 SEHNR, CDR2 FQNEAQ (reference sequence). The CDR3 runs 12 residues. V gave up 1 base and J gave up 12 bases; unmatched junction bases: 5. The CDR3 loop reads CASSLVTQGEYF. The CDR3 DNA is TGTGCCAGCAGCTTAGTTACCCAGGGGGAGTACTTC.

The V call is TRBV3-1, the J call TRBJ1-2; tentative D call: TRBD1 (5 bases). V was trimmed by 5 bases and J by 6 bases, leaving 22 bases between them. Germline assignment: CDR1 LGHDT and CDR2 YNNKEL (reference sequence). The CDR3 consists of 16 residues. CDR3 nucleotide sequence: TGTGCCAGCAGCAAATGGGACGCTAAAGGGAGTAATGGCTACACCTTC. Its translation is CASSKWDAKGSNGYTF.

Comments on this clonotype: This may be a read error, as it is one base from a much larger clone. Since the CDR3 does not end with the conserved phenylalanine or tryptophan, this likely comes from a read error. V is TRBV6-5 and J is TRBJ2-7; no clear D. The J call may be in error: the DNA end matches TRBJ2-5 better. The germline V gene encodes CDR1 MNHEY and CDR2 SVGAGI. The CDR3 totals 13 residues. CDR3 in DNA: TGTGCCAGCAGTTACTCCCCTCCCGAGACCCAGTACTTA. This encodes CASSYSPPETQYL.